The source of this TCR beta chain is a study of T cell responses to AZD1222 COVID-19 vaccine (dated by TCRdb to the early 2020s). About the investigation overall: AZD1222 recipients given second doses at about 4 weeks or at about 12 weeks were pooled, since spike-specific TCR depth and breadth were not found to differ between the two schedules. A total of 233 trial participants underwent TCR sequencing, of whom 207 had received two doses of AZD1222 and some 25 had received two doses of the MenACWY control vaccine. Trial participants were enrolled by age into 18-55, 56-69 and 70-plus year subgroups, with around 150, 28 and 57 TCR-sequenced participants respectively.

Study-level results and caveats: Because no day 14 peak-response samples were available, repertoires were characterized only after the peak T cell response. CD4 TCRs associated with the vaccine covered the entire spike protein, and the dominant responses were in regions 160-218 and 743-854. Nearly half of unique spike-specific TCRs reportedly recognized epitopes outside regions mutated in the B.1.351 and B.1.1.7 variants. Conclusions about previously exposed vaccinees are limited because only a handful of AZD1222 recipients were SARS-CoV-2 seropositive at baseline. In the small 56-69-year group, the increase in depth fell short of significance, most likely because of low power. A significant rise in spike-specific TCR breadth and depth was observed after two AZD1222 doses relative to day 0 and relative to MenACWY recipients. Participants were mostly white British and included more females than males, and it was suggested by the authors that clonal diversity may have been underestimated.

The CDR1 and CDR2 encoded by the germline V gene are ENHRY and SYGVKD. Germline trimming amounts to 7 bases on V and 0 bases on J, with 5 as the count of junction bases outside the gene matches. The CDR3 starts with the cysteine, ends with the phenylalanine, and has 14 residues. CDR3 DNA only is kept here, 42 bases in frame from base 1. To note about this clone: Its antigen is still unknown. Base qualities are missing; no much larger clone stands one base away.

The time point tag for this specimen amounts to: baseline before first vaccination. Vaccinee samples were obtained from the UK trials COV001 and COV002, which included a single-blind randomized controlled phase 2/3 trial of AZD1222 (ChAdOx1 nCoV-19) in healthy adults. For TCRbeta chain sequencing, PBMC samples were collected from trial participants at day 0 and at day 28 after the second dose. The CDR3 regions of human TCRbeta chains were subjected to immunosequencing. The authors processed their data as follows. TCRs in the repertoires were compared against a reference library of SARS-CoV-2-specific TCRs that had been generated with the MIRA antigen-specificity platform. Breadth was defined as the fraction of unique TCRs that were SARS-CoV-2-associated. Depth was defined as the fraction of total T cells that were SARS-CoV-2-associated. Using the MIRA data, each spike-specific TCR was assigned both to the spike region to which the TCR was reactive and to a CD4 or CD8 class. Log10-transformed breadth and depth values were compared by one-way ANOVA with Sidak's multiple comparisons tests. TCRdb retrieved this table from immuneACCESS and kept in-frame rearrangements only. Not all clones are present; in checked studies, unresolved V genes account for under half, and no reason is known for the remainder. V and J calls and clone size are copied from that table; D and trimming were computed from the DNA. The sample profile shows some 120,000 clones; roughly 90% of them were found once. Together, the top ten hold roughly 10% of the sample.

The specimen was peripheral blood, collected on day 0 of AZD1222 vaccination. The sequence joins TRBV10-3 to TRBJ2-7, and TRBD2 aligns with 8 junction nucleotides. This TCR derives from an adult in good health. The CDR3 corresponds to CAITGGGSSYEQYF. The bases are TGTGCCATCACGGGCGGGGGGAGCTCCTACGAGCAGTACTTC.